In this sample, the clone carrying this TCR beta chain turned up a few times. Its antigen is not identified. TCRdb re-called the 5' RACE reads through MiXCR, storing one row per CDR3 protein. The repertoire holds hundreds of thousands of distinct CDR3 sequences, with 10% to 15% as singletons. The data stem from a study of identical twins. Findings of the study overall: High-abundance cord blood beta clonotypes had fewer insertions; memory repertoires showed none. Twin sharing of out-of-frame TCR alpha was underestimated by models in monozygotic pairs.

This sample was shared with a second study, whose subject was yellow fever vaccine responses in identical twins.

Sequenced sample: PBMCs. The clonotype was recovered from a woman under 30 in good health.

CDR3 loop: CAISTTSGSTGELFF. For the CDR3, the DNA is TGTGCCATCAGTACCACTAGCGGGAGCACCGGGGAGCTGTTTTTT. The chain links TRBV10-3 to TRBJ2-2, with 11 bases aligning to TRBD2. This CDR3 spans 15 amino acids. CDR1 is ENHRY and CDR2 is SYGVKD in the germline V gene. The trim removed 5 bases at V and 4 bases at J, leaving 3 bases unmatched.